The 29 T cell receptor beta chains below come from one sample, sequenced in a study of shared clonotypes between healthy human individuals. Method: immunoSEQ multiplex PCR; TCRdb's copy keeps in-frame clones and lacks some. Of about 380,000 clones in the sample, just over 95% are singletons; the top ten hold about 0.34%. Sequenced input: memory CD8+ T cells sorted from blood. Subset reported: CD45RO+ cells pooled with CCR7-negative TemRA cells. All receptors come from a man aged 30 to 45 in good health.

This chain links TRBV6-6 with TRBJ1-5; D remains unclear. Germline V gene lookup returns CDR1 MNHNY and CDR2 SVGAGI (reference sequence). Between the trimmed V and J ends, which lost 1 base and 7 bases, there was a span of 17 bases. The CDR3 length is 16 residues. The CDR3 DNA is TGTGCCAGCAGTTACTTGGTGAAGTCGTCAAGGCAGCCCCAGCATTTT. Its protein product is CASSYLVKSSRQPQHF.

The genes are TRBV7-9 and TRBJ1-4; D gene uncertain. Germline assignment: CDR1 SEHNR and CDR2 FQNEAQ (reference sequence). This CDR3 has 13 amino acids. Trimming removed 6 bases at V and 4 bases at J, with 9 bases between. CDR3 in DNA: TGTGCCAGCAGTCGAGGACTTAATGAAAAACTGTTTTTT. Residues: CASSRGLNEKLFF.

The chain links TRBV9 to TRBJ2-4; D not certain. Germline assignment: CDR1 SGDLS and CDR2 YYNGEE. The V end was cut by 0 bases, the J end by 5 bases, with 9 bases between. The CDR3 covers 14 residues. CDR3 loop: CASSVGMVENIQYF. CDR3 bases: TGTGCCAGCAGCGTAGGCATGGTAGAAAACATTCAGTACTTC.

The chain is built from TRBV27 and TRBJ1-4, with a possible D match to TRBD1 (5 bases). Germline V CDR1 and CDR2: MNHEY, SMNVEV (reference sequence). This CDR3 spans 12 amino acids. Trimming cost V 3 bases and J 6 bases, with 5 bases left between them. CDR3 amino acids: CASSFRDEKLFF. CDR3 sequence (DNA): TGTGCCAGCAGTTTCAGGGATGAAAAACTGTTTTTT.

This chain joins TRBV19 and TRBJ2-5; TRBD2 aligns across 12 bases. V was clipped by 5 bases and J by 5 bases; unmatched bases: 6. This CDR3 comprises 15 residues. Germline CDR1 and CDR2: LNHDA and SQIVND (reference sequence). In DNA form, the CDR3 reads TGTGCCAGTAGTCCGAGACTAGCGGGAGATGAGACCCAGTACTTC. It encodes CASSPRLAGDETQYF.

J is TRBJ1-5 and V is TRBV4-1, with a weak D call TRBD1 (6 bases). Trimming took off 7 bases at V and 6 bases at J, with 25 bases between the two ends. The germline gives CDR1 MGHRA, CDR2 YSYEKL. The CDR3 covers 17 residues. The CDR3 DNA follows: TGCGCCAGCACAGCCCTAGGGGGGGGGAGATGGGCTCAGCCCCAGCATTTT. Its protein product is CASTALGGGRWAQPQHF.

The rearrangement joins TRBV7-9 to TRBJ2-6, with D possibly being TRBD1 (6 bases). CDR3 length equals 18 residues. Deletions cut 3 bases from V and 4 bases from J, with 19 bases between. Germline CDR1 reads SEHNR; CDR2 reads FQNEAQ (reference sequence). The CDR3 DNA reads TGTGCCAGCAGCTTTACGACAGGTATTTTATCCGGGGCCAACGTCCTGACTTTC. It codes for CASSFTTGILSGANVLTF.

This chain uses TRBV5-1 with TRBJ1-1, with D perhaps TRBD1 (6 bases). This CDR3 has 13 amino acids. V lost 5 bases, J lost 3 bases, and 11 bases lay in between. The germline V gene encodes CDR1 SGHRS and CDR2 YFSETQ. The CDR3 region is CASRWNRDTEAFF. Here the CDR3 DNA reads TGCGCCAGCAGGTGGAACAGGGACACTGAAGCTTTCTTT. The full variable domain, its missing parts supplied by reference TRBV5-1 and TRBJ1-1, is KAGVTQTPRYLIKTRGQQVTLSCSPISGHRSVSWYQQTPGQGLQFLFEYFSETQRNKGNFPGRFSGRQFSNSRSEMNVSTLELGDSALYLCASRWNRDTEAFFGQGTRLTVV.

The genes are TRBV4-1 and TRBJ2-7, with TRBD2 identical over 10 bases. V dropped 3 bases and J dropped 4; count of bases not matched to a gene: 6. The CDR3 is 15 residues long. Germline-derived CDR1 and CDR2 are MGHRA and YSYEKL. CDR3 nucleotide sequence: TGCGCCAGCAGCCAGGATACTAGCGGGAAATACGAGCAGTACTTC. Translation: CASSQDTSGKYEQYF.

This clone was seen just once. The CDR3 DNA reads TGTGCCAGCAGTCGTCTAGCGCCCTACGAGCAGTACTTC. Translating gives CASSRLAPYEQYF. The chain joins TRBV28 to TRBJ2-7; the D gene is possibly TRBD2 (6 bases). Germline CDR1 is MDHEN and CDR2 is SYDVKM. This CDR3 region has 13 residues. Deletions cut 5 bases from V and 2 bases from J, with 10 bases between.

This chain links TRBV18 with TRBJ1-2; tentatively, D is TRBD1 (6 bases). CDR3 length: 18 amino acids. Germline-derived CDR1 and CDR2 are KGHSH and LQKENI. Between the trimmed V and J ends, which lost 8 bases and 0 bases, there was a span of 25 bases. The CDR3: CASTPERAARGANYGYTF. CDR3 coding DNA: TGTGCCAGCACTCCGGAACGCGCGGCCAGGGGAGCTAACTATGGCTACACCTTC. Combining the CDR3 with reference TRBV18 and TRBJ1-2 gives the whole variable domain NAGVMQNPRHLVRRRGQEARLRCSPMKGHSHVYWYRQLPEEGLKFMVYLQKENIIDESGMPKERFSAEFPKEGPSILRIQQVVRGDSAAYFCASTPERAARGANYGYTFGSGTRLTVV.

This CDR3 reads CASSRGRRDYGYTF. The CDR3 nucleotides read TGCGCCAGCAGCAGAGGACGAAGAGACTATGGCTACACCTTC. The rearrangement joins TRBV4-1 to TRBJ1-2; D call uncertain. The CDR3 has 14 amino acids. The germline CDR1 and CDR2 sequences are MGHRA and YSYEKL. The V end was cut by 5 bases, the J end by 3 bases, with 13 bases between.

The chain employs TRBV2 and TRBJ2-2; tentative D call: TRBD1 (6 bases). Trimming stripped 2 bases from V and 5 bases from J, with 15 bases between. This CDR3 is 16 amino acids long. In germline, CDR1 is SNHLY, CDR2 FYNNEI. DNA for the CDR3: TGTGCCAGCAGTGAACTATTACCACAGGGTACCGGGGAGCTGTTTTTT. Protein: CASSELLPQGTGELFF.

CDR3 in amino acids: CASSDTGGGVAFF. The CDR3 bases are TGTGCCAGCAGTGACACAGGGGGCGGAGTGGCTTTCTTT. The chain couples TRBV25-1 to TRBJ1-1; the match to TRBD1 covers 9 bases. This CDR3 comprises 13 residues. Germline V gene data show CDR1 as MGHDK and CDR2 as SYGVNS. Unmatched junction bases numbered 7, after V lost 3 bases and J lost 11 bases.

In DNA, the CDR3 is TGTGCCAGCAGTTACAGACCGGATTACGAGCAGTACTTC. This encodes CASSYRPDYEQYF. This chain connects TRBV28 to TRBJ2-7; D is uncertain. V was cut by 4 bases and J by 4 bases, with 11 bases left in between. In germline, CDR1 is MDHEN, CDR2 SYDVKM. This CDR3 is built from 13 residues. Variable domain in full (rest from reference TRBV28 and TRBJ2-7): DVKVTQSSRYLVKRTGEKVFLECVQDMDHENMFWYRQDPGLGLRLIYFSYDVKMKEKGDIPEGYSVSREKKERFSLILESASTNQTSMYLCASSYRPDYEQYFGPGTRLTVT.

In this sample, this clone turned up once. The V gene is TRBV28, the J gene TRBJ1-2; TRBD1 is a possible D gene (6 bases). The CDR3 runs 14 residues. Germline V gene sequence: CDR1 MDHEN, CDR2 SYDVKM. Trimming took off 7 bases at V and 6 bases at J, with 18 bases between the two ends. The CDR3 protein is CASTSGARFHGYTF. In DNA form, the CDR3 reads TGTGCCAGCACCTCAGGGGCGCGGTTTCATGGCTACACCTTC.

The chain has TRBV5-6 and TRBJ2-1, with TRBD1 identical over 7 bases. Germline loops: CDR1 SGHDT, CDR2 YYEEEE. The CDR3 totals 15 residues. With V trimmed by 3 bases and J by 4 bases, 7 bases remained unmatched. CDR3 in DNA: TGTGCCAGCAGCTCCCTGGACAGGTCATACAATGAGCAGTTCTTC. Its translation is CASSSLDRSYNEQFF.

CDR3 in DNA: TGCGCCAGCAGCTTGAATCTAGCGGGAGGTCAAGAGACCCAGTACTTC. Translation gives CASSLNLAGGQETQYF. V and J are TRBV5-1 and TRBJ2-5, with 11 bases fitting TRBD2. Looked up from germline, CDR1 is SGHRS and CDR2 is YFSETQ. V dropped 1 base and J dropped 2; count of bases not matched to a gene: 4. This CDR3 spans 16 amino acids.

The chain employs TRBV2 and TRBJ2-3, with 8 bases fitting TRBD2. This CDR3 contains 19 residues. The junction had 18 bases not matched to a gene; V was cut back by 4 bases and J by 3 bases. From germline, CDR1 is SNHLY and CDR2 FYNNEI. CDR3 sequence: CASSVPSPPLSGSTDTQYF. The DNA of the CDR3 is TGTGCCAGCAGTGTCCCTAGCCCCCCCTTGAGCGGGAGTACAGATACGCAGTATTTT.

This rearrangement joins TRBV28 to TRBJ1-4, with D possibly matching TRBD1 (5 bases). The germline V and J ends were trimmed by 6 bases and 7 bases, with 18 bases remaining between them. The CDR3 runs 15 residues. Germline V lookup: CDR1 MDHEN, CDR2 SYDVKM. This CDR3 is CASSPLTGYREKLFF. The CDR3 region has the DNA TGTGCCAGCAGCCCCCTCACAGGTTACCGTGAAAAACTGTTTTTT.

V is TRBV4-1 and J is TRBJ2-1, with TRBD1 identical over 9 bases. Germline CDR1 and CDR2: MGHRA and YSYEKL. The CDR3 is made up of 14 amino acids. With V trimmed by 4 bases and J by 8 bases, 6 bases remained unmatched. Here the CDR3 DNA reads TGCGCCAGCAGCCCAGTGACAGGGGGTGATGAGCAGTTCTTC. Encoded protein: CASSPVTGGDEQFF.

A single count supports this clone. V usage is TRBV10-3 and J usage is TRBJ2-5; possibly TRBD2 for D (6 bases). This CDR3 contains 15 residues. Germline values: CDR1 ENHRY, CDR2 SYGVKD. The V and J ends lost 2 bases and 3 bases respectively, with 13 bases between them. CDR3 loop: CAISEHIKREETQYF. The CDR3 coding sequence is TGTGCCATCAGTGAGCATATCAAGCGGGAAGAGACCCAGTACTTC.

The chain uses TRBV10-3 and TRBJ2-3, with TRBD2 matching over 11 bases. The junction had 7 bases not matched to a gene; V was cut back by 4 bases and J by 7 bases. Germline CDR1 and CDR2: ENHRY and SYGVKD. The CDR3 is 15 residues long. The CDR3 reads CAISASSGRKYTQYF. Here the CDR3 DNA reads TGTGCCATCAGTGCTTCTAGCGGGAGGAAATATACGCAGTATTTT.

The chain links TRBV6-6 to TRBJ1-3; D possibly corresponds to TRBD1 (6 bases). Trimming took 5 bases from V and 4 from J, leaving 12 bases between them. Germline V gene sequence: CDR1 MNHNY, CDR2 SVGAGI (reference sequence). CDR3 length: 14 residues. This chain's CDR3 is CASSKQGPGNTIYF. For the CDR3, the DNA is TGTGCCAGCAGTAAACAGGGTCCCGGAAACACCATATATTTT.

A single count supports this clone. V and J are TRBV5-1 and TRBJ2-5, with D hard to call. Trimming shortened V by 2 bases and J by 1 base, and 9 bases separated the two germline ends. CDR3 length equals 14 residues. The germline V gene has CDR1 SGHRS and CDR2 YFSETQ. The chain's CDR3 is CASSFGGTQETQYF. The CDR3 DNA follows: TGCGCCAGCAGCTTCGGCGGAACCCAAGAGACCCAGTACTTC.

The CDR3 DNA is TGTGCCACCAGCAGAGATCGAGGGAATGAGCAGTTCTTC. The encoded protein is CATSRDRGNEQFF. This chain joins TRBV15 and TRBJ2-1; D perhaps matches TRBD2 (5 bases). V was clipped by 0 bases and J by 7 bases, with 7 bases between them. Germline loops: CDR1 LNHNV, CDR2 YYDKDF (reference sequence). The CDR3 loop spans 13 amino acids.

The genes are TRBV11-2 and TRBJ2-7, with 9 bases identical to TRBD1. This CDR3 has 16 residues. Germline trimming cut 4 bases from V and 3 bases from J; bases unmatched to any gene: 10. The germline V gene encodes CDR1 SGHAT and CDR2 FQNNGV. This chain's CDR3 is CASSSPNRDRDYEQYF. In DNA form, the CDR3 reads TGTGCCAGCAGCTCTCCCAACCGGGACAGGGACTACGAGCAGTACTTC.

The V gene is TRBV2, the J gene TRBJ2-5; no reliable D call. CDR1 SNHLY and CDR2 FYNNEI come from the germline V gene. The CDR3 loop spans 13 amino acids. V lost 5 bases to trimming and J lost 4 bases, with 11 bases between them. CDR3: CASSPRAVETQYF. The CDR3 DNA sequence: TGTGCCAGCAGTCCAAGGGCGGTAGAGACCCAGTACTTC.

V and J are TRBV5-4 and TRBJ2-3, with TRBD2 matching over 7 bases. The germline gives CDR1 SGHNT, CDR2 YYREEE (reference sequence). This CDR3 has 15 residues. The ends lost 2 bases at V and 0 bases at J; junction bases unmatched: 3. Here the CDR3 reads CASSFSGTSTDTQYF. The CDR3 region has the DNA TGTGCCAGCAGCTTCAGCGGGACCAGCACAGATACGCAGTATTTT.